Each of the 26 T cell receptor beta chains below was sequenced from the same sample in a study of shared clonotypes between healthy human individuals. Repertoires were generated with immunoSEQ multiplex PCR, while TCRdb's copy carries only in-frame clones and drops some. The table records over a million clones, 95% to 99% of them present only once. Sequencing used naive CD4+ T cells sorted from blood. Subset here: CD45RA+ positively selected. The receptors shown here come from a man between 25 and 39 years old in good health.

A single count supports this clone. CDR3 in DNA: TGTGCCAGCAGCCACCTTTCCGGGAATCCACCCCTCCACTTT. Translating gives CASSHLSGNPPLHF. This chain uses TRBV5-6 with TRBJ1-6, with unresolved D. This CDR3 is built from 14 residues. Germline loops: CDR1 SGHDT, CDR2 YYEEEE. Trimming pared 4 bases from V and 11 bases from J, leaving 16 bases between.

Written as DNA, the CDR3 is TGTGCCAGCAGTTACCGCAGGACCTACGAGCAGTACTTC. Amino acids: CASSYRRTYEQYF. The V call is TRBV6-5, the J call TRBJ2-7; D call uncertain. This CDR3 spans 13 amino acids. Per germline, CDR1 MNHEY and CDR2 SVGAGI. With 2 bases removed from V and 2 bases from J, the gap between germline ends came to 7 bases.

CDR3 DNA sequence: TGTGCCAGCAGCTTAGATGGTTCGGAGACCCAGTACTTC. Translating gives CASSLDGSETQYF. The rearrangement uses TRBV11-2 and TRBJ2-5; unclear D gene. CDR1 and CDR2 from the germline V gene are SGHAT and FQNNGV. CDR3 length equals 13 residues. The V and J ends lost 0 bases and 5 bases respectively, with 7 bases between them.

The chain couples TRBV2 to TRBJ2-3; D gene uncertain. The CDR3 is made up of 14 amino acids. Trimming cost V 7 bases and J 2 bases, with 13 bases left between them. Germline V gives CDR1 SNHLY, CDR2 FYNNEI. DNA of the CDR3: TGTGCCAGCACCCCCCCCCTCCACACAGATACGCAGTATTTT. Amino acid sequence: CASTPPLHTDTQYF. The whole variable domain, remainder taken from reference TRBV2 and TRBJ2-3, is EPEVTQTPSHQVTQMGQEVILRCVPISNHLYFYWYRQILGQKVEFLVSFYNNEISEKSEIFDDQFSVERPDGSNFTLKIRSTKLEDSAMYFCASTPPLHTDTQYFGPGTRLTVL.

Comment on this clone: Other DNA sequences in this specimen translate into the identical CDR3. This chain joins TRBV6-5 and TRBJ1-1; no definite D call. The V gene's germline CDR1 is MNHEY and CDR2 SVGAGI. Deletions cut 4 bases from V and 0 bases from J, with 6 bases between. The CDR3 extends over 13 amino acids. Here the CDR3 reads CASSSEMNTEAFF. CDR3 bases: TGTGCCAGCAGTTCCGAAATGAACACTGAAGCTTTCTTT.

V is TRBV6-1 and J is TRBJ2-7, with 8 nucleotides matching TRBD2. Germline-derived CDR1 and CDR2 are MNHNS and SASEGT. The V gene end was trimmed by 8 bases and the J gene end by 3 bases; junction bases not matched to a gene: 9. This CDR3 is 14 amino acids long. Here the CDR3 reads CASATLAGFYEQYF. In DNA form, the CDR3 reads TGTGCCAGCGCCACTCTAGCGGGCTTCTACGAGCAGTACTTC.

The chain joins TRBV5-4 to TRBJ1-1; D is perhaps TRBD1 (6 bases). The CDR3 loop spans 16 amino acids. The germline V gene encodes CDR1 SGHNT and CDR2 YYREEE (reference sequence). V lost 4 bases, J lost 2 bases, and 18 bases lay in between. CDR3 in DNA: TGTGCCAGCAGCCCCGGACCGGGACAAAAAAACACTGAAGCTTTCTTT. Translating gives CASSPGPGQKNTEAFF. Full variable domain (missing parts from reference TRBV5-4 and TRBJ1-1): ETGVTQSPTHLIKTRGQQVTLRCSSQSGHNTVSWYQQALGQGPQFIFQYYREEENGRGNFPPRFSGLQFPNYSSELNVNALELDDSALYLCASSPGPGQKNTEAFFGQGTRLTVV.

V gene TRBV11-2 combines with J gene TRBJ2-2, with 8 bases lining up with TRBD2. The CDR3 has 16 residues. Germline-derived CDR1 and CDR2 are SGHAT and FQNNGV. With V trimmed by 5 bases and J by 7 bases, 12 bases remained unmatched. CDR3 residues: CASSLVAGTPGGELFF. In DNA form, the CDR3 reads TGTGCCAGCAGCCTCGTAGCGGGAACCCCGGGCGGGGAGCTGTTTTTT.

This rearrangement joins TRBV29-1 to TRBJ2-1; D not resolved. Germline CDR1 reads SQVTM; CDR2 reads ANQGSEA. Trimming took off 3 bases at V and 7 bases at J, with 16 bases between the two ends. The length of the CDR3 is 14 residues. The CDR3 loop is CSVDREVRVNEQFF. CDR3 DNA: TGCAGCGTTGATAGAGAGGTCAGAGTAAATGAGCAGTTCTTC.

The CDR3 coding sequence is TGTGCCACCACGGGTTACTACGAGCAGTACTTC. Encoded protein: CATTGYYEQYF. This chain uses TRBV7-9 with TRBJ2-7; D is unresolved. Trimming took off 10 bases at V and 3 bases at J, with 10 bases between the two ends. This CDR3 spans 11 amino acids. Germline V lookup: CDR1 SEHNR, CDR2 FQNEAQ (reference sequence).

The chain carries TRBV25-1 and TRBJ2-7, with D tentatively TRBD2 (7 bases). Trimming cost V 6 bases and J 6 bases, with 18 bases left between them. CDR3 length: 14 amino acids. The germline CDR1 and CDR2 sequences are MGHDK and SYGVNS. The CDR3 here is CASRRGGSYSEQYF. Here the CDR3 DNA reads TGTGCCAGCAGAAGGGGGGGCAGCTATTCCGAGCAGTACTTC.

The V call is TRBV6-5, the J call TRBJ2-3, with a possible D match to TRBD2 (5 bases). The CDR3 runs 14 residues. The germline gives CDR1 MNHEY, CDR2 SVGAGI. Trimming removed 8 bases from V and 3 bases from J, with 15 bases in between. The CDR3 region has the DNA TGTGCCAGCGCATCTCCCCGGGATACAGATACGCAGTATTTT. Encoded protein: CASASPRDTDTQYF.

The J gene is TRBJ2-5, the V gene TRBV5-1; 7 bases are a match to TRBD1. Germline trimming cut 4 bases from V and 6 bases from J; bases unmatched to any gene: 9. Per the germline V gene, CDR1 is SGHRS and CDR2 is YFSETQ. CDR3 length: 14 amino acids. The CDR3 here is CASSPEPGQKTQYF. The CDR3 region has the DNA TGCGCCAGCAGCCCGGAACCGGGACAGAAGACCCAGTACTTC.

The DNA of the CDR3 is TGTGCCAGCGACCACCTTACAGATACGCAGTATTTT. This gives the protein CASDHLTDTQYF. V usage is TRBV7-9 and J usage is TRBJ2-3; no clear D. V lost 8 bases and J lost 3, with 9 bases in between. CDR1 is SEHNR and CDR2 is FQNEAQ in the germline V gene (reference sequence). The CDR3 spans 12 residues.

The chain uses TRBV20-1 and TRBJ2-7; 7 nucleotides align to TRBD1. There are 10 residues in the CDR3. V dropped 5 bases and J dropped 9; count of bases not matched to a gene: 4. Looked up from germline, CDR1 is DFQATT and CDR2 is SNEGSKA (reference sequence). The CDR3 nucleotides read TGCAGTGCTTGGGACAGCCGGCAGTACTTC. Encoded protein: CSAWDSRQYF.

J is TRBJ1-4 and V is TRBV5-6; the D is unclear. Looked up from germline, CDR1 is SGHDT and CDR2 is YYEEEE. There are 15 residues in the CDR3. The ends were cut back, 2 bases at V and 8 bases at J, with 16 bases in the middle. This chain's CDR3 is CASSFLSLGSEKLFF. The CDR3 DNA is TGTGCCAGCAGCTTTTTATCCTTGGGGTCCGAAAAACTGTTTTTT.

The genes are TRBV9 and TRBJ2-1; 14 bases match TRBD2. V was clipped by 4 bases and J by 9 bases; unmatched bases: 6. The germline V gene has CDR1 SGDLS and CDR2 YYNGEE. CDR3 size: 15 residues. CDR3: CASSTRLAGGGEQFF. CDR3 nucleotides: TGTGCCAGCAGCACACGACTAGCGGGAGGGGGTGAGCAGTTCTTC.

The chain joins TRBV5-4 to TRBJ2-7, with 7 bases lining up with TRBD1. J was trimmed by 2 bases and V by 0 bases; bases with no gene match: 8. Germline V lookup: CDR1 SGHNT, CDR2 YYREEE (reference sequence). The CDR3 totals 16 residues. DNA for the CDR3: TGTGCCAGCAGCTTGGGCGCACAGGGGTCTGCCTACGAGCAGTACTTC. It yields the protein CASSLGAQGSAYEQYF.

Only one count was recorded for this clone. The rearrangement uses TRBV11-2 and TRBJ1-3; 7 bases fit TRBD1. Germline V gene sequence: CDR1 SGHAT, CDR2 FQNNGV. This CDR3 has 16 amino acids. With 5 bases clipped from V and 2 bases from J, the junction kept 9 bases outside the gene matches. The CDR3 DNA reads TGTGCCAGCAGCCCATCACAGGGGAGGGCTGGAAACACCATATATTTT. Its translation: CASSPSQGRAGNTIYF.

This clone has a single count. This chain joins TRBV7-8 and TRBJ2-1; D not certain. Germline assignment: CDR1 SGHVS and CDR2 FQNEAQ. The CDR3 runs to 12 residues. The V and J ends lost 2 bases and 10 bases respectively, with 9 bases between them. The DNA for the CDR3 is TGTGCCAGCAGCTTAATGTCGAGGGAGCAGTTCTTC. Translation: CASSLMSREQFF.

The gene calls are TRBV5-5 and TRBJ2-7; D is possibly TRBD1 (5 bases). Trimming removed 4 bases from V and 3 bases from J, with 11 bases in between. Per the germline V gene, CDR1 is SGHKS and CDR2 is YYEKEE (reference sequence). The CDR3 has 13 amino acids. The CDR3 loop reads CASSGTGVYEQYF. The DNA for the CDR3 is TGTGCCAGCAGCGGCACAGGAGTCTACGAGCAGTACTTC.

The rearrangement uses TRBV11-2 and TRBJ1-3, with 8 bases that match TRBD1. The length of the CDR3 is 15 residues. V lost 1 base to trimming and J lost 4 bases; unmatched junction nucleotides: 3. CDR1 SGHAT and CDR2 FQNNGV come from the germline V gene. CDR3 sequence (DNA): TGTGCCAGCAGCTTAGGACAGGGGACAGGAAACACCATATATTTT. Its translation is CASSLGQGTGNTIYF.

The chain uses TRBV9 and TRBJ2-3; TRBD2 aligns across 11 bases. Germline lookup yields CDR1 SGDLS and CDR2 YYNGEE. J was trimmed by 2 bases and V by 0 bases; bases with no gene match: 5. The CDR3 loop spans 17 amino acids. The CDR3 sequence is CASSVVLAGASTDTQYF. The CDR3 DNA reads TGTGCCAGCAGCGTAGTACTAGCGGGAGCCTCCACAGATACGCAGTATTTT.

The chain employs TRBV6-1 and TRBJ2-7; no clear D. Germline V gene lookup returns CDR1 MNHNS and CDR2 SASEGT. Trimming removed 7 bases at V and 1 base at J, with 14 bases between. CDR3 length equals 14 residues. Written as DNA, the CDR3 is TGTGCCAGCACCAACCCCCACCCTTCCTACGAGCAGTACTTC. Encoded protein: CASTNPHPSYEQYF.

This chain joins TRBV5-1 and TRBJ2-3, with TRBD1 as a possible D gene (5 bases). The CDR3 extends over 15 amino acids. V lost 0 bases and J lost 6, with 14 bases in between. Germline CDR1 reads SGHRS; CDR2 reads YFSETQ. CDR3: CASSLAQVGADTQYF. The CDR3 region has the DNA TGCGCCAGCAGCTTGGCGCAGGTTGGGGCGGATACGCAGTATTTT. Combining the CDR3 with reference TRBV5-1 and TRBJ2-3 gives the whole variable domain KAGVTQTPRYLIKTRGQQVTLSCSPISGHRSVSWYQQTPGQGLQFLFEYFSETQRNKGNFPGRFSGRQFSNSRSEMNVSTLELGDSALYLCASSLAQVGADTQYFGPGTRLTVL.

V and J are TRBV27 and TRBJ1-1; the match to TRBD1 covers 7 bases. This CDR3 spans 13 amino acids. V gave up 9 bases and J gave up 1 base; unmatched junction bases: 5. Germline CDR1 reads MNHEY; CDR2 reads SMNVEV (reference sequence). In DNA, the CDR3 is TGTGCCAGTTTGGGACAGCGGAACACTGAAGCTTTCTTT. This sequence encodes CASLGQRNTEAFF.